What follows is one T cell receptor (beta chain) and its context. V lost 4 bases to trimming and J lost 6 bases; unmatched junction nucleotides: 11. There are 15 residues in the CDR3. Germline CDR1 is SGDLS and CDR2 is YYNGEE. Authors' methods: Counts of nucleated cells, estimated from reference gene primer amplification, were obtained. Repertoires were generated with immunoSEQ multiplex PCR, while TCRdb's copy carries only in-frame clones and drops some. V, J and clone size are those of that table, while D and trimming were read from the DNA. The sample includes 150,000 to 180,000 clones, roughly 81% of them seen just once. Seattle's cohort entered during active infection and was followed longitudinally. This sample was taken from a study of blood T cell repertoires in COVID-19. Overall study: Material from acute and convalescent COVID-19 was sourced from the United States, Italy and Spain. Nucleic acid was either cDNA or gDNA, and it came from T cells, B-cell-depleted T cells, or PBMCs.

This TCR derives from a woman aged 55-70 years with COVID-19, enrolled during active disease. V gene TRBV9 combines with J gene TRBJ2-5; 8 nucleotides agree with TRBD2. The sequenced sample consisted of peripheral blood. The CDR3 nucleotides are TGTGCCAGCAGCCCATCCGGGACTAGGATCCAGACCCAGTACTTC. Protein sequence: CASSPSGTRIQTQYF.